The TCR beta chain described here comes from a study of low-dose radiotherapy and immunotherapy resistance in tumors. Time point given: after trial treatment. Specified treatment: LDRT plus nivolumab, ipilimumab, low-dose cyclophosphamide and aspirin (RACIN trial). This clonotype was recorded many times. TRAV- and TRBV-specific primers were used for first-strand cDNA, which covered alpha and beta chains. With a constant-region primer and a V-primer adapter, TCRs were subjected to 15 to 25 PCR cycles of amplification. A single record per CDR3 protein comes from TCRdb applying MiXCR to the reads. The table lists around 100,000 distinct CDR3 sequences, about a fifth of them singletons. V was pared by 3 bases and J by 3 bases, with 7 bases between. The germline gives CDR1 MGHDK, CDR2 SYGVNS. The CDR3 is 13 residues long.

The source of this sequence is a male donor with prostate cancer. V and J are TRBV25-1 and TRBJ2-3, with D uncertain. Sequencing used PBMCs, obtained after low-dose radiotherapy plus immunotherapy. For the CDR3, the DNA is TGTGCCAGCAGTGAGGGCTCAACAGATACGCAGTATTTT. This codes for CASSEGSTDTQYF.